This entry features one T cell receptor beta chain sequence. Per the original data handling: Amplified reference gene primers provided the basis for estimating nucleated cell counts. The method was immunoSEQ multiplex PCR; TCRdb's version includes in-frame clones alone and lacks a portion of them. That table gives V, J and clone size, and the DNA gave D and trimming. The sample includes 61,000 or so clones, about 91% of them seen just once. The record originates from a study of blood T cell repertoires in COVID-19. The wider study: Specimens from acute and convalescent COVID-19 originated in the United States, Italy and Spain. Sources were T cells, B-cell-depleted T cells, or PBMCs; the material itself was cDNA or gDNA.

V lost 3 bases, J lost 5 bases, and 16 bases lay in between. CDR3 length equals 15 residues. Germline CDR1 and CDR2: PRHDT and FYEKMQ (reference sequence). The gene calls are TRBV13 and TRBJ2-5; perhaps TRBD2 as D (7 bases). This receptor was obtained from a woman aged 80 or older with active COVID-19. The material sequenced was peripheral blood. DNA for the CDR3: TGTGCCAGCAGCTTCCGGGACAATAGCGGGGAGACCCAGTACTTC. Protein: CASSFRDNSGETQYF.